One sample yielded the 30 T cell receptor beta chains listed below, sequenced in a study of shared clonotypes between healthy human individuals. The naive CD8 fraction comprised CD45RO-negative cells positively selected for CCR7 and excluded terminally differentiated effector memory CD45RA+ cells. The method was immunoSEQ multiplex PCR; TCRdb's version includes in-frame clones alone and lacks a portion of them. The data show roughly 2.1 million clones, around 93% seen once. The sample taken for sequencing was naive CD8+ T cells from PBMCs. The receptors come from a young man in good health. Some clones in this sample may be carry-over from other donors' samples.

This rearrangement joins TRBV19 to TRBJ2-1, with a weak D call TRBD2 (5 bases). V lost 2 bases and J 4 bases, leaving 12 bases between the germline ends. The CDR3 has 15 amino acids. CDR1 and CDR2 (germline): LNHDA, SQIVND (reference sequence). CDR3 DNA: TGTGCCAGTAGTATACTCAGCGGACTTTACAATGAGCAGTTCTTC. Its protein product is CASSILSGLYNEQFF.

V usage is TRBV27 and J usage is TRBJ2-2; possibly TRBD1 or TRBD2 for D (5 bases each). The CDR3 length is 19 residues. With 2 bases removed from V and 2 bases from J, the gap between germline ends came to 21 bases. Germline CDR1 reads MNHEY; CDR2 reads SMNVEV (reference sequence). CDR3 region: CASSLGFGRAGSNTGELFF. The CDR3 region has the DNA TGTGCCAGCAGTTTAGGCTTCGGGCGGGCAGGGAGTAACACCGGGGAGCTGTTTTTT.

The rearrangement joins TRBV10-3 to TRBJ1-1, with TRBD1 as a possible D gene (5 bases). CDR1 and CDR2 (germline): ENHRY, SYGVKD. The V and J ends lost 1 base and 0 bases respectively, with 15 bases between them. CDR3 length: 17 residues. CDR3 sequence: CAISEWVTVKMNTEAFF. CDR3 nucleotides: TGTGCCATCAGTGAGTGGGTGACAGTCAAGATGAACACTGAAGCTTTCTTT.

CDR3 DNA: TGTGCCAGCAGTTACCAGGTGTCAGGAAATCAGCCCCAGCATTTT. Translation: CASSYQVSGNQPQHF. The chain joins TRBV6-6 to TRBJ1-5; D gene unclear. The germline V gene encodes CDR1 MNHNY and CDR2 SVGAGI (reference sequence). Trimming took 2 bases from V and 4 from J, leaving 12 bases between them. CDR3 size: 15 residues.

Comments on this clone: The same CDR3 can be traced to other DNA sequences in this sample. The gene calls are TRBV7-9 and TRBJ2-5; TRBD2 might be the D (6 bases). Germline V gene lookup returns CDR1 SEHNR and CDR2 FQNEAQ (reference sequence). The length of the CDR3 is 14 residues. Trimming removed 1 base from V and 1 base from J, with 7 bases in between. CDR3 in amino acids: CASSLGRGQETQYF. CDR3 in DNA: TGTGCCAGCAGCTTAGGGCGGGGCCAAGAGACCCAGTACTTC. The variable domain in full, with the rest retrieved from reference TRBV7-9 and TRBJ2-5, is DTGVSQNPRHKITKRGQNVTFRCDPISEHNRLYWYRQTLGQGPEFLTYFQNEAQLEKSRLLSDRFSAERPKGSFSTLEIQRTEQGDSAMYLCASSLGRGQETQYFGPGTRLLVL.

The rearrangement links TRBV7-2 to TRBJ2-7; TRBD2 matches at 9 bases. Germline V CDR1 and CDR2: SGHTA, FQGNSA. This CDR3 spans 16 amino acids. J gave up 2 bases and V 1 base, and 6 bases lay outside the gene matches. The CDR3 bases are TGTGCCAGCAGCTTAGGCAAGGGACTAGCAACCTACGAGCAGTACTTC. Protein: CASSLGKGLATYEQYF.

The chain is built from TRBV28 and TRBJ2-2; no clear D. Germline V gene sequence: CDR1 MDHEN, CDR2 SYDVKM. V lost 3 bases to trimming and J lost 4 bases, with 12 bases between them. This CDR3 spans 15 amino acids. The CDR3 loop reads CASSLLAWTTGELFF. DNA of the CDR3: TGTGCCAGCAGTTTGTTGGCTTGGACCACCGGGGAGCTGTTTTTT.

This chain links TRBV4-1 with TRBJ1-3; D might be TRBD1 (5 bases). This CDR3 is 15 amino acids long. Germline values: CDR1 MGHRA, CDR2 YSYEKL. V shed 4 bases and J shed 3 bases, with 13 bases lying between them. The CDR3 reads CASSLVGGDGNTIYF. CDR3 in DNA: TGCGCCAGCAGCCTCGTCGGGGGGGATGGAAACACCATATATTTT.

V and J are TRBV27 and TRBJ2-7; 7 nucleotides match TRBD1. J lost 3 bases, V lost 10 bases, and 15 bases had no gene match. CDR3 size: 15 residues. Germline V CDR1 and CDR2: MNHEY, SMNVEV (reference sequence). CDR3 bases: TGTGCCACCACGACTTGGACAGGAGGCGACTACGAGCAGTACTTC. Its protein is CATTTWTGGDYEQYF.

A single count supports this clone. The gene calls are TRBV7-2 and TRBJ1-2; D gene uncertain. The CDR3 contains 13 residues. The germline V gene encodes CDR1 SGHTA and CDR2 FQGNSA. Trimming took 4 bases from V and 6 from J, leaving 12 bases between them. CDR3 DNA sequence: TGTGCCAGCAGCTCACCCTACTTCGATGGCTACACCTTC. Amino acids: CASSSPYFDGYTF. The variable domain in full, completed from reference TRBV7-2 and TRBJ1-2, reads GAGVSQSPSNKVTEKGKDVELRCDPISGHTALYWYRQSLGQGLEFLIYFQGNSAPDKSGLPSDRFSAERTGGSVSTLTIQRTQQEDSAVYLCASSSPYFDGYTFGSGTRLTVV.

The V gene is TRBV6-1, the J gene TRBJ2-3; possibly TRBD2 for D (5 bases). CDR1 is MNHNS and CDR2 is SASEGT in the germline V gene. V lost 8 bases to trimming and J lost 1 base, with 10 bases between them. The CDR3 spans 13 residues. CDR3 nucleotides: TGTGCCAGCCTCGGGGAGCGCACAGATACGCAGTATTTT. Translated: CASLGERTDTQYF.

Note on this clone: A read error may account for a junction end that differs from germline. In nucleotides, the CDR3 is TGTGCCAGCTACGGTGGTGTCACTAACGAAAAACTGTTTTTT. Translating gives CASYGGVTNEKLFF. The gene calls are TRBV6-6 and TRBJ1-4; D uncertain. Per the germline V gene, CDR1 is MNHNY and CDR2 is SVGAGI (reference sequence). This CDR3 has 14 amino acids.

The rearrangement links TRBV29-1 to TRBJ1-4; possibly TRBD1 for D (5 bases). CDR3 size: 19 residues. Trimming left V 2 bases short and J 0 bases short, with 22 bases between. Germline loops: CDR1 SQVTM, CDR2 ANQGSEA. As DNA, the CDR3 is TGCAGCGTTGAACCGAGACACCGGGACCGCGGATCAACTAATGAAAAACTGTTTTTT. Amino acid sequence: CSVEPRHRDRGSTNEKLFF.

The chain carries TRBV27 and TRBJ2-7; D possibly corresponds to TRBD1 (6 bases). Germline CDR1 reads MNHEY; CDR2 reads SMNVEV (reference sequence). The germline V and J ends were trimmed by 0 bases and 5 bases, with 11 bases remaining between them. The CDR3 sequence is 14 residues long. The CDR3 nucleotides read TGTGCCAGCAGTTTATCGGGCAGGGGCAACGAGCAGTACTTC. This sequence encodes CASSLSGRGNEQYF.

This clone has a single count. The rearrangement joins TRBV4-1 to TRBJ1-3; possibly TRBD1 for D (5 bases). The germline V and J ends were trimmed by 1 base and 4 bases, with 8 bases remaining between them. Germline CDR1 is MGHRA and CDR2 is YSYEKL. The CDR3 loop spans 14 amino acids. The CDR3 DNA sequence: TGCGCCAGCAGCCAAGTTAGGGACGGAAACACCATATATTTT. Translating it yields CASSQVRDGNTIYF.

This clone was seen a few times. The identical CDR3 is also encoded by other nucleotide sequences in the sample. The chain combines TRBV19 with TRBJ1-1; no clear D gene. The CDR3 consists of 11 residues. Germline V gene lookup returns CDR1 LNHDA and CDR2 SQIVND (reference sequence). V was clipped by 4 bases and J by 2 bases, with 2 bases between them. CDR3 nucleotide sequence: TGTGCCAGTAGTAAAAACACTGAAGCTTTCTTT. Encoded protein: CASSKNTEAFF.

The CDR3 DNA reads as TGTGCCAGCAGCTTGGGCGCCACATCCTACAATGAGCAGTTCTTC. Its protein product is CASSLGATSYNEQFF. J is TRBJ2-1 and V is TRBV5-6, with D unclear. Trimming took off 0 bases at V and 1 base at J, with 8 bases between the two ends. This CDR3 contains 15 residues. Germline loops: CDR1 SGHDT, CDR2 YYEEEE.

A note on this clone: Other DNA sequences in the same sample also yield this CDR3. V usage is TRBV30 and J usage is TRBJ2-7; D uncertain. The germline V and J ends were trimmed by 1 base and 2 bases, with 3 bases remaining between them. The CDR3 is 11 amino acids. Germline CDR1 and CDR2: GTSNPN and SVGIG (reference sequence). CDR3 amino acids: CAWSGTYEQYF. DNA for the CDR3: TGTGCCTGGAGTGGCACCTACGAGCAGTACTTC.

The chain couples TRBV29-1 to TRBJ1-2; 12 nucleotides line up with TRBD1. The germline V gene encodes CDR1 SQVTM and CDR2 ANQGSEA. After removal of 7 bases from V and 7 bases from J, the junction contained 10 bases not matched to a gene. CDR3 size: 14 residues. Here the CDR3 DNA reads TGCAGCGCTATACCGGGACAGGGGGCAGGTGGCTACACCTTC. Translation: CSAIPGQGAGGYTF. Supplemented by reference TRBV29-1 and TRBJ1-2, the full variable domain reads SAVISQKPSRDICQRGTSLTIQCQVDSQVTMMFWYRQQPGQSLTLIATANQGSEATYESGFVIDKFPISRPNLTFSTLTVSNMSPEDSSIYLCSAIPGQGAGGYTFGSGTRLTVV.

This clone occurred once. The genes are TRBV4-1 and TRBJ1-5; possibly TRBD1 for D (5 bases). The CDR3 is 17 residues long. Deletions cut 2 bases from V and 3 bases from J, with 17 bases between. Germline lookup yields CDR1 MGHRA and CDR2 YSYEKL. CDR3 sequence (DNA): TGCGCCAGCAGCCAAACTGGGGCGTCCGGTTACAATCAGCCCCAGCATTTT. Protein product: CASSQTGASGYNQPQHF.

CDR3 residues: CASSESVGSNYGYTF. In DNA, the CDR3 is TGTGCCAGCAGTGAATCCGTGGGCTCTAACTATGGCTACACCTTC. The V call is TRBV2, the J call TRBJ1-2; D call uncertain. V gave up 2 bases and J gave up 0 bases, with 10 bases separating them. CDR1 SNHLY and CDR2 FYNNEI come from the germline V gene. The CDR3 extends over 15 amino acids.

The chain carries TRBV19 and TRBJ1-2; possibly TRBD1 for D (5 bases). V lost 7 bases, J lost 7 bases, and 10 bases lay in between. Per germline, CDR1 LNHDA and CDR2 SQIVND (reference sequence). The CDR3 covers 11 residues. CDR3 sequence (DNA): TGTGCCAGTACCGGCGGGGGTGGCTACACCTTC. This encodes CASTGGGGYTF.

The V call is TRBV19, the J call TRBJ1-1; a possible D gene is TRBD1 (6 bases). This CDR3 has 13 residues. Germline CDR1 and CDR2: LNHDA and SQIVND (reference sequence). Trimming shortened V by 5 bases and J by 3 bases, and 10 bases separated the two germline ends. CDR3 sequence reads: CASSYGQYTEAFF. Here the CDR3 DNA reads TGTGCCAGTAGTTATGGACAGTACACTGAAGCTTTCTTT.

This chain links TRBV9 with TRBJ1-2; D uncertain. V was cut by 1 base and J by 7 bases, with 5 bases left in between. The CDR3 is made up of 11 amino acids. Germline V gene lookup returns CDR1 SGDLS and CDR2 YYNGEE. The CDR3 sequence: CASSVPGGYTF. CDR3 coding DNA: TGTGCCAGCAGCGTACCGGGTGGCTACACCTTC. Full variable domain (outside the CDR3, taken from reference TRBV9 and TRBJ1-2): DSGVTQTPKHLITATGQRVTLRCSPRSGDLSVYWYQQSLDQGLQFLIQYYNGEERAKGNILERFSAQQFPDLHSELNLSSLELGDSALYFCASSVPGGYTFGSGTRLTVV.

The V gene is TRBV6-1, the J gene TRBJ2-5; 7 bases map to TRBD2. Germline CDR1 is MNHNS and CDR2 is SASEGT. This CDR3 is 15 amino acids long. V lost 6 bases, J lost 5 bases, and 12 bases stayed unmatched. This CDR3 is CASSLTSNGGETQYF. The CDR3 DNA follows: TGTGCCAGCAGCCTGACTAGCAATGGAGGGGAGACCCAGTACTTC.

The table lists this clone with a count of one. This chain connects TRBV4-2 to TRBJ2-7; TRBD2 is a possible D gene (6 bases). Between the trimmed V and J ends, which lost 1 base and 6 bases, there was a span of 19 bases. Germline CDR1 LGHNA, CDR2 YNFKEQ. The CDR3 has 16 amino acids. For the CDR3, the DNA is TGTGCCAGCAGCCAAGTAGGCCGGATGAGGGGAGGCGAGCAGTACTTC. Protein sequence: CASSQVGRMRGGEQYF.

J is TRBJ2-7 and V is TRBV27; 7 nucleotides agree with TRBD2. After removal of 10 bases from V and 0 bases from J, the junction contained 6 bases not matched to a gene. The CDR3 runs to 13 residues. The germline V gene has CDR1 MNHEY and CDR2 SMNVEV (reference sequence). The CDR3 coding sequence is TGTGCCACCCGGGCGGGAGTCTCCTACGAGCAGTACTTC. Translated: CATRAGVSYEQYF.

The chain uses TRBV7-9 and TRBJ2-1; maybe TRBD2 (6 bases). V dropped 5 bases and J dropped 6 bases, with 14 bases sitting between them. Per germline, CDR1 SEHNR and CDR2 FQNEAQ (reference sequence). There are 14 residues in the CDR3. The CDR3 sequence: CASSPPDYLNEQFF. The CDR3 coding sequence is TGTGCCAGCAGCCCCCCGGACTACCTCAATGAGCAGTTCTTC.

Notes on this clone: In the same sample, other DNA sequences code for this CDR3. The chain is built from TRBV27 and TRBJ1-2; TRBD1 might be the D (5 bases). The CDR3 extends over 11 amino acids. Trimming pared 5 bases from V and 4 bases from J, leaving 5 bases between. Germline lookup yields CDR1 MNHEY and CDR2 SMNVEV (reference sequence). CDR3 nucleotides: TGTGCCAGCAGTGGGGGCTATGGCTACACCTTC. This codes for CASSGGYGYTF.

Concerning this clone: A read error may account for a junction end that differs from germline. The chain is built from TRBV4-1 and TRBJ2-1; D gene ambiguous. Germline V gene sequence: CDR1 MGHRA, CDR2 YSYEKL. This CDR3 has 14 amino acids. CDR3 in amino acids: CASSQEFRSNEQFF. CDR3 nucleotide sequence: TGCGCCAGCAGTCAAGAATTTCGGTCCAATGAGCAGTTCTTC.